This T cell receptor (beta chain) was identified during a study of blood T cell repertoires in COVID-19. In the study overall: The United States, Italy and Spain supplied acute and convalescent COVID-19 samples. PBMCs, B-cell-depleted T cells, or T cells provided the cDNA or gDNA that made up the material.

Original analysis: Quantification of nucleated cells was approximated via reference gene primer amplification. Some clones are missing from TCRdb's copy, which holds only in-frame ones; the method was immunoSEQ multiplex PCR. The DNA was the basis for D and trimming; V, J and clone size are from that table. The sample lists about 300,000 clones; under 90% were seen once. The CDR3 contains 12 residues. V was cut by 7 bases and J by 4 bases, with 13 bases left in between. Germline CDR1 is SQVTM and CDR2 is ANQGSEA. This rearrangement joins TRBV29-1 to TRBJ1-2, with D uncertain. This clonotype was obtained from a young woman with COVID-19, enrolled during active disease. The sequenced material came from peripheral blood. The CDR3, as DNA: TGCAGCGCCGAAGAACAGCTCTATGGCTACACCTTC. Amino acids: CSAEEQLYGYTF.